Presented here are 18 T cell receptor beta chains from one specimen sequenced in a study of T cell repertoires in cytomegalovirus infection (dated by TCRdb to the late 2010s). The sequencer was an Illumina HiSeq 1500. TCRdb redid the processing of the public reads, applying fastp at Q25 and MiXCR, and retained in-frame beta chains. Each entry merges the rows of one CDR3 protein and shows their most common DNA and genes. The sample table holds 100,000 or so distinct CDR3 sequences, of which 16% were seen once. The ten most abundant clones make up 8% of the sample. Sequencing used PBMCs. These receptor sequences come from a human donor in good health (CMV status not recorded). Some clones in this sample may be carry-over from other donors' samples.

This clonotype was observed many times. V gene TRBV7-2 combines with J gene TRBJ1-5, with a weak D call TRBD1 (5 bases). The germline V gene encodes CDR1 SGHTA and CDR2 FQGNSA. The CDR3 runs 15 residues. The ends were cut back, 3 bases at V and 1 base at J, with 10 bases in the middle. The CDR3 nucleotides read TGTGCCAGCAGCTTCGGGGGGGGGAGCAATCAGCCCCAGCATTTT. Amino acid sequence: CASSFGGGSNQPQHF.

The CDR3 coding sequence is TGTGCCAGTAGTATTGGCCAGCTCAACACTGAAGCTTTCTTT. Amino acids: CASSIGQLNTEAFF. J is TRBJ1-1 and V is TRBV19; D gene unclear. CDR3 length: 14 residues. Per germline, CDR1 LNHDA and CDR2 SQIVND (reference sequence). The V end lost 3 bases, the J end lost 2 bases, and 10 bases lay between the germline ends.

The chain employs TRBV12-3 or TRBV12-4 and TRBJ2-5, with TRBD2 matching 9 bases. The ends lost 3 bases at V and 2 bases at J; junction bases unmatched: 4. CDR3 length equals 15 residues. CDR3 in DNA: TGTGCCAGCAGTTTGGGCGGGGGGGATCAAGAGACCCAGTACTTC. Amino acid sequence: CASSLGGGDQETQYF.

The gene calls are TRBV12-3 or TRBV12-4 and TRBJ2-7; D ambiguous. The V end lost 2 bases, the J end lost 0 bases, and 8 bases lay between the germline ends. This CDR3 has 14 amino acids. The chain's CDR3 is CASSLKRSSYEQYF. DNA of the CDR3: TGTGCCAGCAGTTTAAAGCGCAGCTCCTACGAGCAGTACTTC.

This clonotype was detected ten times or more. This chain links TRBV12-3 or TRBV12-4 with TRBJ1-6; D not certain. V gave up 6 bases and J gave up 9 bases, with 18 bases separating them. The CDR3 runs 15 residues. The CDR3 DNA reads as TGTGCCAGCAGCCTCGCACGTGATACGGGTTCACCCCTCCACTTT. Residues: CASSLARDTGSPLHF.

This clonotype was seen ten or more times. CDR3 coding DNA: TGTGCCAGCAGCCAACGGGCAGGGTCCACTGAAGCTTTCTTT. This encodes CASSQRAGSTEAFF. The genes are TRBV7-2 and TRBJ1-1, with D tentatively TRBD1 (5 bases). With 5 bases removed from V and 4 bases from J, the gap between germline ends came to 14 bases. Germline V gene sequence: CDR1 SGHTA, CDR2 FQGNSA. The CDR3 runs to 14 residues.

The J gene is TRBJ2-3, the V gene TRBV4-2; TRBD2 agrees at 11 bases. This CDR3 has 16 residues. V shed 8 bases, J shed 3 bases, and the junction held 10 bases outside the gene matches. CDR1 and CDR2 from the germline V gene are LGHNA and YNFKEQ. The DNA for the CDR3 is TGTGCCAGCCAACCGACTAGCGGGGTAAAAACAGATACGCAGTATTTT. Amino acids: CASQPTSGVKTDTQYF.

This clonotype was counted at least ten times. The chain recombines TRBV6-2 or TRBV6-3 with TRBJ2-7; D possibly corresponds to TRBD2 (5 bases). The CDR3 is 11 amino acids. With 2 bases removed from V and 7 bases from J, the gap between germline ends came to 6 bases. The germline CDR1 and CDR2 sequences are MNHEY and SVGEGT. The CDR3 DNA reads as TGTGCCAGCAGTTACCTAGCAGAGCAGTACTTC. Translated, it gives CASSYLAEQYF.

This clonotype counts as medium-sized. This chain links TRBV7-2 with TRBJ1-2; unclear D gene. The CDR3 is made up of 15 amino acids. CDR1 and CDR2 (germline): SGHTA, FQGNSA. Trimming cost V 5 bases and J 2 bases, with 15 bases left between them. The CDR3 sequence: CASSTQVGQNYGYTF. The CDR3 DNA reads as TGTGCCAGCAGCACCCAAGTCGGGCAAAACTATGGCTACACCTTC.

V is TRBV4-1 and J is TRBJ2-1, with TRBD2 matching 8 bases. Germline CDR1 is MGHRA and CDR2 is YSYEKL. This CDR3 spans 15 amino acids. The V segment lost 3 bases and the J segment 2 bases; nucleotides outside the gene matches: 3. CDR3 in DNA: TGCGCCAGCAGCCAGTTAGCGGGGACCTACAATGAGCAGTTCTTC. It translates to CASSQLAGTYNEQFF.

There are many counts of this clonotype. The V gene is TRBV2, the J gene TRBJ2-1, with 8 bases matching TRBD1. J was trimmed by 6 bases and V by 7 bases; bases with no gene match: 8. Germline assignment: CDR1 SNHLY and CDR2 FYNNEI. The CDR3 runs 14 residues. Here the CDR3 reads CASIRQGPGNEQFF. CDR3 sequence (DNA): TGTGCCAGCATCCGACAGGGGCCTGGCAATGAGCAGTTCTTC.

At least ten counts were recorded for this clonotype. The chain joins TRBV7-2 to TRBJ2-5, with D possibly TRBD2 on 7 matching bases. The CDR3 covers 16 residues. Trimming left V 0 bases short and J 4 bases short, with 15 bases between. Per the germline V gene, CDR1 is SGHTA and CDR2 is FQGNSA. Written as DNA, the CDR3 is TGTGCCAGCAGCTTAGCCTCTGACGGGGGGCGAGAGACCCAGTACTTC. Amino acids: CASSLASDGGRETQYF.

This clonotype was seen more than once but under ten times. This could be a read error, since a much larger clone is one nucleotide away. The chain has TRBV7-2 and TRBJ1-5; no firm D call. The CDR3 contains 16 residues. V was pared by 1 base and J by 0 bases, with 10 bases between. Germline V gene lookup returns CDR1 SGHTA and CDR2 FQGNSA. For the CDR3, the DNA is TGTGCCAGCAGCTTAGATGGGCCCCATAGCAATCAGCCCCAGCATTTT. Protein product: CASSLDGPHSNQPQHF. The full variable domain, with the rest looked up from reference TRBV7-2 and TRBJ1-5, is GAGVSQSPSNKVTEKGKDVELRCDPISGHTALYWYRQSLGQGLEFLIYFQGNSAPDKSGLPSDRFSAERTGGSVSTLTIQRTQQEDSAVYLCASSLDGPHSNQPQHFGDGTRLSIL.

V gene TRBV7-6 combines with J gene TRBJ1-3, with 9 bases that match TRBD1. The CDR3 has 15 amino acids. V shed 5 bases and J 2 bases; nucleotides not matched to a gene: 4. The germline CDR1 and CDR2 sequences are SGHVS and FNYEAQ. The CDR3 DNA is TGTGCCAGCAGCACAGGGGGCGAGGCTGGAAACACCATATATTTT. Its translation: CASSTGGEAGNTIYF.

V and J are TRBV19 and TRBJ1-6; 8 bases line up with TRBD1. CDR3 length equals 14 residues. With V trimmed by 5 bases and J by 7 bases, 4 bases remained unmatched. CDR1 LNHDA and CDR2 SQIVND come from the germline V gene (reference sequence). CDR3 sequence: CASSADRGNSPLHF. The DNA for the CDR3 is TGTGCCAGTAGTGCCGACAGGGGAAATTCACCCCTCCACTTT.

This clonotype was seen at least ten times. The genes are TRBV29-1 and TRBJ2-2; D gene ambiguous. Germline lookup yields CDR1 SQVTM and CDR2 ANQGSEA. Trimming cost V 0 bases and J 5 bases, with 13 bases left between them. This CDR3 contains 15 residues. CDR3 amino acids: CSVEDPRTRTGELFF. CDR3 bases: TGCAGCGTTGAAGATCCCCGGACGAGAACCGGGGAGCTGTTTTTT.

This clonotype was detected once. The CDR3 DNA follows: TGTGCCAGCAGTGATCAGGGGGGGCTAGGTGAAAAACTGTTTTTT. Encoded protein: CASSDQGGLGEKLFF. This rearrangement joins TRBV6-4 to TRBJ1-4; 7 positions match TRBD1. The CDR3 consists of 15 residues. CDR1 and CDR2 (germline): MRHNA, SNTAGT. V gave up 3 bases and J gave up 7 bases; unmatched junction bases: 8.

This chain connects TRBV29-1 to TRBJ2-1, with D tentatively TRBD2 (7 bases). V was shortened by 7 bases and J by 4 bases, with 11 bases between the two germline ends. The CDR3 runs 12 residues. Germline V gene sequence: CDR1 SQVTM, CDR2 ANQGSEA. CDR3: CSGGGGYNEQFF. CDR3 DNA sequence: TGCAGCGGCGGGGGCGGGTACAATGAGCAGTTCTTC.